These 12 T cell receptor beta chains originate from one sample sequenced in a study of monozygotic twins with inflammatory bowel disease. TCRdb reprocessed the 5' RACE reads; each CDR3 protein has one entry and no DNA is given. The sample has around 450,000 distinct CDR3 sequences. Sample: blood. Source of these receptors: a human donor with ulcerative colitis or Crohn's disease, or a healthy co-twin of an affected twin (not recorded which).

The chain employs TRBV20-1 and TRBJ2-1; TCRdb names TRBD1, which stays unverified in the absence of DNA. Germline V gene sequence: CDR1 DFQATT, CDR2 SNEGSKA (reference sequence). There are 11 residues in the CDR3. CDR3 residues: CSARGPEKQFF.

The chain combines TRBV4-1 with TRBJ2-7; TCRdb's assignment of TRBD1 cannot be checked, as there is no DNA. CDR3 length: 15 residues. The germline V gene encodes CDR1 MGHRA and CDR2 YSYEKL. The chain's CDR3 is CASSRPGQAAYEQYF.

V usage is TRBV5-1 and J usage is TRBJ2-3. From germline, CDR1 is SGHRS and CDR2 YFSETQ. The CDR3 consists of 15 residues. This CDR3 is CASSGAGRSTDTQYF.

The chain employs TRBV6-6 and TRBJ2-1; TCRdb selects TRBD2, and the lack of DNA leaves this call unchecked. The length of the CDR3 is 14 residues. Germline lookup yields CDR1 MNHNY and CDR2 SVGAGI (reference sequence). The CDR3 loop reads CASSSTSGDNEQFF.

The V call is TRBV7-2, the J call TRBJ2-5. Germline lookup yields CDR1 SGHTA and CDR2 FQGNSA. This CDR3 has 13 amino acids. Here the CDR3 reads CASSLVILETQYF.

The gene calls are TRBV6-1 and TRBJ1-2; TCRdb lists TRBD1, though no DNA is available to test this call. The germline CDR1 and CDR2 sequences are MNHNS and SASEGT. CDR3 size: 16 residues. The CDR3 spells CASRWGQGAIPYGYTF.

The rearrangement joins TRBV6-5 to TRBJ2-2; absent DNA, TCRdb's TRBD1 call cannot be checked. The CDR3 runs to 15 residues. CDR1 is MNHEY, CDR2 SVGAGI, per germline. CDR3 sequence reads: CASSNRGSNTGELFF.

The rearrangement links TRBV28 to TRBJ2-3; checking the TCRdb D call of TRBD2 is not possible without DNA. This CDR3 has 15 residues. The germline V gene encodes CDR1 MDHEN and CDR2 SYDVKM. CDR3 amino acids: CASSLPAGGTDTQYF.

This chain connects TRBV9 to TRBJ2-7; TCRdb reports TRBD2, a call that lacks DNA to check it against. The CDR3 length is 16 residues. Per germline, CDR1 SGDLS and CDR2 YYNGEE. The CDR3 here is CASSPNLGPSSYEQYF.

The rearrangement links TRBV6-5 to TRBJ2-1; TCRdb's D call, TRBD2, is unchecked because there is no DNA. CDR1 and CDR2 from the germline V gene are MNHEY and SVGAGI. This CDR3 has 16 residues. CDR3 sequence: CASSYSTVAGRNEQFF.

The chain employs TRBV5-1 and TRBJ2-2. The CDR3 has 13 amino acids. The germline CDR1 and CDR2 sequences are SGHRS and YFSETQ. The CDR3 protein is CASIRENTGELFF.

The chain uses TRBV7-9 and TRBJ2-1; the D call from TCRdb, TRBD1, cannot be confirmed without DNA. The CDR3 length is 16 residues. In germline, CDR1 is SEHNR, CDR2 FQNEAQ (reference sequence). The CDR3 sequence is CASSDLGQGARDEQFF.